This T cell receptor (beta chain) derives from a study of technical replicates of blood from a handful of donors. The data were produced by immunoSEQ multiplex PCR, yet TCRdb's version contains in-frame clones alone and is incomplete. The sample records about 83,000 clones, about 91% being singletons. The CDR3 runs 19 residues. The V segment lost 1 base and the J segment 4 bases; nucleotides outside the gene matches: 14. Germline CDR1 SQVTM, CDR2 ANQGSEA. Sequencing input: T cells isolated from PBMCs. This sequence originates from a human donor in good health. The chain links TRBV29-1 to TRBJ2-6; 9 bases align to TRBD1. CDR3 amino acids: CSVEVRAVGTGNGANVLTF. For the CDR3, the DNA is TGCAGCGTTGAAGTCAGGGCCGTGGGGACAGGGAACGGGGCCAACGTCCTGACTTTC.